Given below is one T cell receptor (beta chain) in context. Its target is not known. These data come from a study of cytomegalovirus exposure and HLA in healthy donors. Study-level background: Caucasian-associated ancestry cluster membership applied to under 85% of 300 to 450 genotyped donors.

With 60 Vbeta and 13 Jbeta primers, the PCR was carried out. The protocol was immunoSEQ multiplex PCR, while the TCRdb copy is restricted to in-frame clones and leaves out a portion. The table lists roughly 200,000 clones, around 77% of them singletons, with 2.9% in the top ten. Overall study findings and caveats: A highly shared variant cluster was judged a likely technical artifact.

Trimming cost V 6 bases and J 5 bases; bases outside gene matches: 7. CDR1 ENHRY and CDR2 SYGVKD come from the germline V gene. The CDR3 contains 15 residues. The genes are TRBV10-3 and TRBJ1-6, with 7 bases that match TRBD1. Specimen: PBMCs. This clonotype was obtained from a woman aged 30 to 39 in good health and CMV-seronegative. This CDR3 is CAIRETGVDNSPLHF. CDR3 DNA: TGTGCCATCAGAGAAACAGGGGTTGATAATTCACCCCTCCACTTT.